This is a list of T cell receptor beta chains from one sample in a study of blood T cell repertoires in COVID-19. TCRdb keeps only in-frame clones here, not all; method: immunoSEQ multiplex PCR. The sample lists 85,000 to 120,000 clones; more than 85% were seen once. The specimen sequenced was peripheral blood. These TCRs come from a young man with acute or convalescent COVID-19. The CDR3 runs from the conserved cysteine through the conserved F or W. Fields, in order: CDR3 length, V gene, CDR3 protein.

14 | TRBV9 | CASSVAGGKETQYF
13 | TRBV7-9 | CASSLDPGGEAFF
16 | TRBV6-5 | CASSYGGGDPYTEAFF
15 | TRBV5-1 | CASSDRDRANYGYTF
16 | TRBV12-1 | CASSQAGTGELGGYTF
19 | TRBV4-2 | CASSQDPVLRAGGLYEQYF
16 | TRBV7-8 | CASSLASTGTGYEQYF
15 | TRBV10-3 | CAISASSQKPDTQYF
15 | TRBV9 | CASSPRGSGSYEQYF
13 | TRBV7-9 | CASSLESQGSQHF
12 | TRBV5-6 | CASSLRDRLYTF
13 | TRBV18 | CASSPGEGNGYTF
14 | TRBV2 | CASSPTARREKLFF
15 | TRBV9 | CASSAQGAPGTEAFF
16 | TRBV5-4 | CASSHKGLAGQETQYF
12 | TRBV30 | CAWSVQGNGYTF
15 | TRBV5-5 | CASSPFGGVKETQYF
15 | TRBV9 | CASSSTGTGWGKLFF
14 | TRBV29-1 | CSVKEGGKGYGYTF
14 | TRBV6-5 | CAGEDSSFGYEQYF
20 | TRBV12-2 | CASRLAPGAVSRCSNQPQHF
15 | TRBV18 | CASSPQGLMDYGYTF
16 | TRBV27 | CASSLLGAGGPAEQYF
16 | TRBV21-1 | CASSKDSSPKDYGYTF
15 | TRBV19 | CASSIRLAGFNEQFF
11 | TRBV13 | CASSSEREQYF
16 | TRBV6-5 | CASSYEGTASSYEQYF
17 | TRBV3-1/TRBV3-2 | CASSPSRLIAGANTQYF
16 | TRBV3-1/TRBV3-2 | CASSPFLAANTGELFF
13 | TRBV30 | CAWSVTGWQPQHF
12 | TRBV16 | CASSLLSYGYTF
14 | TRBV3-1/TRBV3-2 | CASSTTGIPYEQYF
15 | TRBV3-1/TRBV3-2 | CASSQDIGGDTGYTF
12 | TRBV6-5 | CASSTGAGGYTF
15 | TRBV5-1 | CASGDVTGGNEKLFF
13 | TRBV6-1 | CASSDPGYQPQHF
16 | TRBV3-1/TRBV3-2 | CASSQPHRGRNYGYTF
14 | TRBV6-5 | CASSTLGGALAGTF
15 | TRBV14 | CASSSAGLAGNTIYF
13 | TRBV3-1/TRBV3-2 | CASSQDLGNTIYF
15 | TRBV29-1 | CSVETDREMSGELFF
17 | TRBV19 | CASSIPRTGAQDQPQHF
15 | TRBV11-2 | CASSLTGTTNEKLFF
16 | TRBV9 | CASSVRTGGVGNTIYF
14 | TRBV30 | CAWSQGNRDQPQHF
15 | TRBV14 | CASSQVGAGWYGYTF
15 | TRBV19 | CASYPGGFLNTEAFF
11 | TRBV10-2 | CASSGTTEQYF
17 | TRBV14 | CASSPSVLAGGGNEQFF
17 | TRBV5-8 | CASSLEGRLGTNEKLFF